The rows below give T cell receptor beta chains drawn from one sample of a study of blood T cell repertoires in COVID-19. The assay was immunoSEQ multiplex PCR, and TCRdb's table has in-frame clones only and misses some. The sample holds 200,000 to 250,000 clones, just under 85% seen once. Sequencing used peripheral blood. All receptors derive from a man older than 75 with acute or convalescent COVID-19. CDR3s include the opening cysteine and the closing phenylalanine or tryptophan. D genes are given only for firm matches. The size entry is marked missing in some rows and otherwise reads once, few, many or a size class.

CDR3aa: CASSLVDSYSGNTIYF
CDR3nt: TGTGCCAGCAGCTTAGTGGACAGTTACTCTGGAAACACCATATATTTT
abundance: few
v_gene: TRBV7-8
j_gene: TRBJ1-3
d_gene: .

CDR3aa: CASSLLPAGPQHF
CDR3nt: TGTGCCAGCAGTTTGTTACCAGCGGGGCCCCAGCATTTT
abundance: .
v_gene: TRBV28
j_gene: TRBJ1-5
d_gene: .

CDR3aa: CASRITSGGPHNEQFF
CDR3nt: TGTGCCAGCAGAATCACTAGCGGGGGACCCCACAATGAGCAGTTCTTC
abundance: once
v_gene: TRBV7-9
j_gene: TRBJ2-1
d_gene: TRBD2

CDR3aa: CATSRMREGRHEQYF
CDR3nt: TGTGCCACCAGCAGAATGCGGGAGGGCCGACACGAGCAGTACTTC
abundance: once
v_gene: TRBV15
j_gene: TRBJ2-7
d_gene: TRBD2

CDR3aa: CASSQDRVATNEKLFF
CDR3nt: TGCGCCAGCAGCCAAGATCGGGTTGCAACTAATGAAAAACTGTTTTTT
abundance: .
v_gene: TRBV4-1
j_gene: TRBJ1-4
d_gene: .

CDR3aa: CASSVRQGWGNEKLFF
CDR3nt: TGTGCCAGCAGTGTAAGACAGGGGTGGGGGAATGAAAAACTGTTTTTT
abundance: .
v_gene: TRBV6-1
j_gene: TRBJ1-4
d_gene: TRBD1

CDR3aa: CASSFRGPDTQYF
CDR3nt: TGTGCCAGCTCATTCAGGGGCCCAGATACGCAGTATTTT
abundance: .
v_gene: TRBV18
j_gene: TRBJ2-3
d_gene: .

CDR3aa: CASSHAGLSYEQYF
CDR3nt: TGCGCCAGCAGCCATGCAGGGCTATCCTACGAGCAGTACTTC
abundance: .
v_gene: TRBV4-1
j_gene: TRBJ2-7
d_gene: .

CDR3aa: CASTSTGTGAVGSYNSPLHF
CDR3nt: TGTGCCAGCACTTCGACCGGGACAGGGGCCGTCGGATCCTATAATTCACCCCTCCACTTT
abundance: few
v_gene: TRBV2
j_gene: TRBJ1-6
d_gene: TRBD1

CDR3aa: CASSGELAGYPYEQYF
CDR3nt: TGTGCCAGCAGTGGAGAACTAGCGGGATACCCCTACGAGCAGTACTTC
abundance: .
v_gene: TRBV6-1
j_gene: TRBJ2-7
d_gene: TRBD2

CDR3aa: CASNSIPTGRSEAFF
CDR3nt: TGTGCCAGTAATAGTATCCCGACTGGGAGGTCTGAAGCTTTCTTT
abundance: .
v_gene: TRBV19
j_gene: TRBJ1-1
d_gene: .

CDR3aa: CASSQVGAVEAFF
CDR3nt: TGCGCCAGCAGCCAAGTGGGGGCAGTTGAAGCTTTCTTT
abundance: few
v_gene: TRBV4-1
j_gene: TRBJ1-1
d_gene: .

CDR3aa: CASSVIAGVTFNEQFF
CDR3nt: TGCGCCAGCAGCGTGATAGCGGGGGTAACTTTCAATGAGCAGTTCTTC
abundance: .
v_gene: TRBV5-1
j_gene: TRBJ2-1
d_gene: TRBD2

CDR3aa: CASSSFGTGASRPYEQYF
CDR3nt: TGTGCCAGCAGTTCCTTCGGGACAGGGGCCTCTAGGCCCTACGAGCAGTACTTC
abundance: .
v_gene: TRBV27
j_gene: TRBJ2-7
d_gene: TRBD1

CDR3aa: CASSPNMDTGELFF
CDR3nt: TGTGCCAGCAGCCCAAACATGGACACCGGGGAGCTGTTTTTT
abundance: .
v_gene: TRBV11-2
j_gene: TRBJ2-2
d_gene: .

CDR3aa: CASGKGVTRPEQYF
CDR3nt: TGTGCCAGCGGGAAGGGGGTGACGCGGCCCGAGCAGTACTTC
abundance: .
v_gene: TRBV28
j_gene: TRBJ2-7
d_gene: .

CDR3aa: CASSLVAGITSTDTQYF
CDR3nt: TGTGCCAGCAGCTTAGTGGCGGGGATTACTAGCACAGATACGCAGTATTTT
abundance: .
v_gene: TRBV7-9
j_gene: TRBJ2-3
d_gene: .